This T cell receptor beta chain was obtained from a study of TIL therapy for anti-PD-1-resistant metastatic lung cancer. Study context: Median tumor PD-L1 proportion score was roughly 6%. Most patients had lung adenocarcinoma.

This CDR3 contains 16 residues. V dropped 3 bases and J dropped 2 bases, with 13 bases sitting between them. Germline V CDR1 and CDR2: KGHSH, LQKENI. Sample time point: pre-treatment sample, taken before nivolumab and TIL therapy. This was the immunoSEQ v3 assay. Clones were sequenced by immunoSEQ multiplex PCR, and TCRdb holds only the in-frame ones, with some missing. This table holds tens of thousands of clones, over 70% found once. The sequence came from a person between 25 and 80 years old with non-small cell lung cancer. The starting material was blood, obtained at baseline. The rearrangement uses TRBV18 and TRBJ2-2; D remains unclear. The CDR3 sequence: CASSPFSVDNTGELFF. The CDR3 bases are TGTGCCAGCTCACCGTTCTCGGTAGATAACACCGGGGAGCTGTTTTTT.